These 26 T cell receptor beta chains originate from one sample sequenced in a study of persistence of HIV-infected CD4 T cells (dated by TCRdb to the early 2020s). The treatment or condition tag for this specimen amounts to: suppressive antiretroviral therapy. Lysates of CMV-infected fibroblasts at around 10 ug/mL were used to stimulate the cells. Nonresponding CD40L-negative CD69-negative CD45RO-high memory CD4+ T cells were sorted as memory populations depleted of antigen-responding cells. These receptors' antigens are unknown. The immunoSEQ hsTCRB assay version 4, run in survey mode, was used to sequence TCRbeta repertoires from genomic DNA. TCRdb holds this immuneACCESS table with in-frame rearrangements only. Some clones are missing; in checked studies, unresolved V genes explain under half, and the rest has no known cause. The sample table records over 25,000 clones; roughly 82% of these occur just once. The ten largest account for approximately 5% of the sample.

The sample in question was CD4+ T cells sorted from PBMCs after roughly 18-hour stimulation, obtained from a patient who received antiretroviral therapy. The intended sense of this specimen's cell subset or site label: CD40L-CD69- CD45RO-high memory CD4 T cells not responding to CMV lysate. The receptors were sampled from an adult man with HIV who was CMV-seropositive.

J is TRBJ1-2 and V is TRBV28, with unresolved D. Deletions cut 7 bases from V and 2 bases from J, with 14 bases between. This CDR3 is 14 amino acids long. Germline V gives CDR1 MDHEN, CDR2 SYDVKM. This CDR3 reads CASNQHTGNYGYTF. In nucleotides, the CDR3 is TGTGCCAGCAACCAACACACCGGGAACTATGGCTACACCTTC.

The chain employs TRBV12-3 or TRBV12-4 and TRBJ2-7; 7 bases match TRBD1. The CDR3 loop spans 12 amino acids. The J segment lost 3 bases and the V segment lost 5 bases, leaving 1 base of the junction unmatched. CDR3 in DNA: TGTGCCAGCAGTAGGGACAGCTACGAGCAGTACTTC. This sequence encodes CASSRDSYEQYF.

For the CDR3, the DNA is TGTGCCAGCAGTTTACTCGGGGCAGAGCACAACGAGCAGTACTTC. It encodes CASSLLGAEHNEQYF. The rearrangement joins TRBV28 to TRBJ2-7, with D perhaps given as TRBD1 or TRBD2 (5 bases each). CDR1 is MDHEN, CDR2 SYDVKM, per germline. CDR3 length: 15 amino acids. The V end lost 2 bases, the J end lost 5 bases, and 16 bases lay between the germline ends.

CDR3 DNA: TGTGCCAGCACAACCGGGACAGGATTTTATACTGGAAACACCATATATTTT. It specifies CASTTGTGFYTGNTIYF. The V gene is TRBV5-8, the J gene TRBJ1-3; 8 nucleotides agree with TRBD1. Per the germline V gene, CDR1 is SGHTS and CDR2 is YDEGEE. J was trimmed by 2 bases and V by 6 bases; bases with no gene match: 13. This CDR3 region has 17 residues.

The chain links TRBV24-1 to TRBJ1-4; 8 nucleotides match TRBD1. Per the germline V gene, CDR1 is KGHDR and CDR2 is SFDVKD. The junction had 7 bases not matched to a gene; V was cut back by 3 bases and J by 8 bases. The CDR3 is 15 residues long. CDR3 loop: CATSDPRTGKEKLFF. CDR3 coding DNA: TGTGCCACCAGTGATCCGCGGACAGGGAAAGAAAAACTGTTTTTT.

This clone was observed a few times. The V and J genes are TRBV28 and TRBJ2-2; D perhaps matches TRBD2 (6 bases). V lost 6 bases and J lost 0, with 14 bases in between. The CDR3 extends over 16 amino acids. Germline lookup yields CDR1 MDHEN and CDR2 SYDVKM. In DNA form, the CDR3 reads TGTGCCAGCAGGGGCCGGGACTCCACGAACACCGGGGAGCTGTTTTTT. It is translated as CASRGRDSTNTGELFF.

V usage is TRBV6-1 and J usage is TRBJ2-7, with 9 bases matching TRBD2. This CDR3 spans 17 amino acids. The V gene end was trimmed by 4 bases and the J gene end by 5 bases; junction bases not matched to a gene: 15. Germline V gene data show CDR1 as MNHNS and CDR2 as SASEGT. The CDR3 DNA is TGTGCCAGCAGTGGCCTCTCATGGGCGGGGGGGCCCCACGAGCAGTACTTC. Translated, it gives CASSGLSWAGGPHEQYF.

With regard to this clone: The same CDR3 arises from other DNA sequences in this sample as well. This chain uses TRBV6-1 with TRBJ1-4; TRBD1 aligns across 7 bases. Germline V lookup: CDR1 MNHNS, CDR2 SASEGT. This CDR3 region has 15 residues. Trimming removed 2 bases from V and 7 bases from J; junction bases left unmatched: 7. DNA for the CDR3: TGTGCCAGCAGTGAACCAAGGGGGCGCGGTGAAAAACTGTTTTTT. This encodes CASSEPRGRGEKLFF.

This chain links TRBV14 with TRBJ2-1; no clear D. The CDR3 consists of 14 residues. Between the trimmed V and J ends, which lost 1 base and 8 bases, there was a span of 12 bases. Germline V gives CDR1 SGHDN, CDR2 FVKESK. This CDR3 reads CASSQVSTIHEQFF. CDR3 DNA sequence: TGTGCCAGCAGCCAAGTATCGACAATCCATGAGCAGTTCTTC.

The chain employs TRBV10-1 and TRBJ2-7; D tentatively reads TRBD1 or TRBD2 (5 bases each). V was shortened by 5 bases and J by 3 bases, with 14 bases between the two germline ends. The CDR3 is 14 residues long. CDR1 and CDR2 (germline): WNHNN, SYGVQD (reference sequence). For the CDR3, the DNA is TGCGCCAGCAGTCGGGACCCCACAAGCTACGAGCAGTACTTC. Its translation: CASSRDPTSYEQYF.

The V gene is TRBV7-2, the J gene TRBJ2-5; possible D gene TRBD1, 6 bases. V was shortened by 2 bases and J by 7 bases, with 23 bases between the two germline ends. CDR3 length equals 17 residues. Looked up from germline, CDR1 is SGHTA and CDR2 is FQGNSA. The CDR3 region is CASSLRGGPGTPRTQYF. CDR3 bases: TGTGCCAGCAGCTTACGGGGCGGACCTGGGACACCTCGGACCCAGTACTTC.

V gene TRBV2 combines with J gene TRBJ1-2; D is perhaps TRBD1 (6 bases). Trimming removed 3 bases from V and 3 bases from J, with 11 bases in between. CDR3 length: 14 residues. The germline CDR1 and CDR2 sequences are SNHLY and FYNNEI. CDR3 region: CASSDEQGYYGYTF. For the CDR3, the DNA is TGTGCCAGCAGTGACGAACAGGGATACTATGGCTACACCTTC.

This clone was counted once. The chain joins TRBV7-2 to TRBJ2-7, with TRBD1 matching over 8 bases. The junction had 5 bases not matched to a gene; V was cut back by 5 bases and J by 2 bases. Germline lookup yields CDR1 SGHTA and CDR2 FQGNSA. This CDR3 contains 14 residues. This CDR3 reads CASSARTGTYEQYF. CDR3 DNA: TGTGCCAGCAGCGCTCGGACAGGGACCTACGAGCAGTACTTC.

This clone has just a few counts. The chain has TRBV6-5 and TRBJ2-7, with 7 bases identical to TRBD1. V lost 5 bases, J lost 2 bases, and 3 bases stayed unmatched. The CDR3 loop spans 13 amino acids. The germline CDR1 and CDR2 sequences are MNHEY and SVGAGI. The CDR3 region has the DNA TGTGCCAGCAGTCGCACAGGGGCCTACGAGCAGTACTTC. Amino acid sequence: CASSRTGAYEQYF.

The genes are TRBV5-1 and TRBJ1-1; maybe TRBD1 (6 bases). Per germline, CDR1 SGHRS and CDR2 YFSETQ. The ends were cut back, 1 base at V and 5 bases at J, with 15 bases in the middle. This CDR3 region has 15 residues. CDR3 sequence (DNA): TGCGCCAGCAGCTTGTTAGGGGGGGAACAGACTGAAGCTTTCTTT. This gives the protein CASSLLGGEQTEAFF.

The chain has TRBV6-5 and TRBJ2-7, with D hard to call. This CDR3 comprises 11 residues. V gave up 4 bases and J gave up 3 bases, with 4 bases separating them. Germline V CDR1 and CDR2: MNHEY, SVGAGI. The CDR3 nucleotides read TGTGCCAGCAGTTCTAACTACGAGCAGTACTTC. Amino acids: CASSSNYEQYF.

The rearrangement joins TRBV7-8 to TRBJ1-6, with D possibly TRBD1 on 6 matching bases. The CDR3 is made up of 14 amino acids. CDR1 and CDR2 (germline): SGHVS, FQNEAQ. The germline V and J ends were trimmed by 5 bases and 10 bases, with 15 bases remaining between them. CDR3 loop: CASSREGGGSPLHF. The CDR3 coding sequence is TGTGCCAGCAGCCGAGAAGGGGGGGGGTCACCCCTCCACTTT.

The V and J genes are TRBV9 and TRBJ2-3; D gene uncertain. V lost 5 bases and J lost 0, with 7 bases in between. Germline CDR1 is SGDLS and CDR2 is YYNGEE. The CDR3 contains 13 residues. CDR3 region: CASSLSSTDTQYF. CDR3 coding DNA: TGTGCCAGCAGTTTATCTAGCACAGATACGCAGTATTTT.

V gene TRBV6-5 combines with J gene TRBJ2-7; D may be TRBD1 (5 bases). This CDR3 is 15 amino acids long. V lost 2 bases and J lost 0, with 11 bases in between. The V gene's germline CDR1 is MNHEY and CDR2 SVGAGI. In DNA, the CDR3 is TGTGCCAGCAGTTACGGGCAGGGATTCTCCTACGAGCAGTACTTC. This encodes CASSYGQGFSYEQYF.

The chain joins TRBV6-5 to TRBJ2-7, with 8 bases matching TRBD2. CDR3 length: 13 amino acids. Germline loops: CDR1 MNHEY, CDR2 SVGAGI. Trimming cost V 7 bases and J 2 bases; bases outside gene matches: 4. CDR3 coding DNA: TGTGCCAGCACGCGGGGGGCCCCCTACGAGCAGTACTTC. Amino acid sequence: CASTRGAPYEQYF.

The DNA for the CDR3 is TGTGCCAGCAGAAACTACTATGCGTCCCCGTTCGAGCAGTACTTC. This translates into CASRNYYASPFEQYF. The rearrangement joins TRBV2 to TRBJ2-7; D unresolved. This CDR3 contains 15 residues. Germline loops: CDR1 SNHLY, CDR2 FYNNEI. With 6 bases removed from V and 6 bases from J, the gap between germline ends came to 21 bases. Based on the CDR3 plus reference TRBV2 and TRBJ2-7, the full variable domain is EPEVTQTPSHQVTQMGQEVILRCVPISNHLYFYWYRQILGQKVEFLVSFYNNEISEKSEIFDDQFSVERPDGSNFTLKIRSTKLEDSAMYFCASRNYYASPFEQYFGPGTRLTVT.

The CDR3 nucleotides read TGTGCCAGCAGCCAAGACGGCAGGACACACTATGGCTACACCTTC. This gives the protein CASSQDGRTHYGYTF. V usage is TRBV3-1 (or the pseudogene TRBV3-2) and J usage is TRBJ1-2; weak D call: TRBD1 (5 bases). This CDR3 spans 15 amino acids. V lost 0 bases, J lost 3 bases, and 11 bases lay in between. Germline V CDR1 and CDR2: LGHDT, YNNKEL (reference sequence).

The rearrangement links TRBV7-2 to TRBJ1-1; D perhaps matches TRBD1 (6 bases). Trimming left V 0 bases short and J 9 bases short, with 14 bases between. This CDR3 has 14 amino acids. In germline, CDR1 is SGHTA, CDR2 FQGNSA. The CDR3 region has the DNA TGTGCCAGCAGCTTAGCTGGGACCGGGACACAAGCTTTCTTT. Its protein product is CASSLAGTGTQAFF.

The J gene is TRBJ1-3, the V gene TRBV29-1; 9 nucleotides align to TRBD1. CDR1 is SQVTM and CDR2 is ANQGSEA in the germline V gene. The CDR3 runs to 13 residues. Losses at the gene ends were 8 bases for V and 5 bases for J; bases not matched to a gene: 7. The CDR3 coding sequence is TGCAGCATCGTGGGGACAGGGAGAAACACCATATATTTT. This encodes CSIVGTGRNTIYF.

This CDR3 is CASSVGWANEKLFF. CDR3 nucleotide sequence: TGTGCCAGCAGCGTAGGATGGGCTAATGAAAAACTGTTTTTT. V and J are TRBV9 and TRBJ1-4; D uncertain. Trimming shortened V by 0 bases and J by 3 bases, and 6 bases separated the two germline ends. Germline V gene data show CDR1 as SGDLS and CDR2 as YYNGEE. The CDR3 is 14 amino acids.

The CDR3 region is CASSLVRGPSYEQYF. As DNA, the CDR3 is TGCGCCAGCAGCTTGGTCAGGGGTCCCTCCTACGAGCAGTACTTC. The chain has TRBV5-1 and TRBJ2-7; weak D call: TRBD1 (6 bases). The V end was cut by 0 bases, the J end by 0 bases, with 10 bases between. The CDR3 covers 15 residues. CDR1 and CDR2 from the germline V gene are SGHRS and YFSETQ.